A single sample gave rise to the 27 T cell receptor beta chains below, sequenced in a study of graft-versus-host responses after intestinal transplantation. No antigen has been identified for these receptors. Profiling relied on immunoSEQ multiplex PCR, and the TCRdb table lists in-frame clones only, not all of them. The table has some 100,000 clones, approximately 92% seen once; the top ten hold around 1.1%. The sample was unstimulated CD8+ T cells sorted from spleen or lymph node cells, taken before transplant. The receptors come from a human donor who was the organ donor for an intestinal transplant.

This chain uses TRBV4-3 with TRBJ2-1, with TRBD2 matching 13 bases. V trimming: 2 bases; J trimming: 5 bases; junction bases outside the gene matches: 6. The CDR3 runs 17 residues. From germline, CDR1 is LGHNA and CDR2 YSLEER. Written as DNA, the CDR3 is TGCGCCAGCAGCCAAAACGGGACTAGCGGGGAGAACAATGAGCAGTTCTTC. Amino acid sequence: CASSQNGTSGENNEQFF.

This clone appeared a single time. This CDR3 is CATSRDLDQADPNEKLFF. In DNA form, the CDR3 reads TGTGCCACCAGCAGAGATTTGGATCAGGCAGATCCGAATGAAAAACTGTTTTTT. This chain joins TRBV15 and TRBJ1-4; D gene uncertain. Germline CDR1 is LNHNV and CDR2 is YYDKDF (reference sequence). Trimming removed 0 bases at V and 5 bases at J, with 19 bases between. CDR3 length: 18 residues.

The rearrangement links TRBV7-9 to TRBJ1-2; 8 bases are shared with TRBD1. Per germline, CDR1 SEHNR and CDR2 FQNEAQ (reference sequence). Germline trimming cut 5 bases from V and 5 bases from J; bases unmatched to any gene: 4. The CDR3 runs to 13 residues. This chain's CDR3 is CASSNDRGYGYTF. The CDR3 DNA reads as TGTGCCAGCAGCAACGACAGGGGTTATGGCTACACCTTC.

V gene TRBV4-1 combines with J gene TRBJ1-5; tentatively, D is TRBD1 (6 bases). From germline, CDR1 is MGHRA and CDR2 YSYEKL. Trimming took 4 bases from V and 0 from J, leaving 10 bases between them. The CDR3 extends over 15 amino acids. The CDR3 loop reads CASSPGDYSNQPQHF. Written as DNA, the CDR3 is TGCGCCAGCAGCCCAGGGGATTATAGCAATCAGCCCCAGCATTTT.

The rearrangement links TRBV7-3 to TRBJ2-5; 8 bases agree with TRBD1. The junction had 16 bases not matched to a gene; V was cut back by 5 bases and J by 5 bases. The CDR3 totals 17 residues. Germline CDR1 SGHTA, CDR2 FQGTGA. This CDR3 reads CASSLSGTGNYNETQYF. CDR3 nucleotides: TGTGCCAGCAGCCTTTCCGGGACAGGAAACTATAACGAGACCCAGTACTTC.

The chain employs TRBV6-1 and TRBJ1-5, with D perhaps matching TRBD1 (6 bases). Germline loops: CDR1 MNHNS, CDR2 SASEGT. The CDR3 is made up of 15 amino acids. With 6 bases removed from V and 5 bases from J, the gap between germline ends came to 17 bases. The CDR3 protein is CASSDSRTVYQPQHF. Here the CDR3 DNA reads TGTGCCAGCAGCGACTCGCGGACAGTATATCAGCCCCAGCATTTT.

This chain connects TRBV2 to TRBJ2-7; D might be TRBD2 (6 bases). The CDR3 length is 14 residues. Germline assignment: CDR1 SNHLY and CDR2 FYNNEI. The germline V and J ends were trimmed by 10 bases and 1 base, with 17 bases remaining between them. DNA for the CDR3: TGTGCCACCACTGGAGGGAGTATTTCCTACGAGCAGTACTTC. Amino acid sequence: CATTGGSISYEQYF.

The V call is TRBV7-6, the J call TRBJ2-7, with D maybe TRBD1 (6 bases). V was shortened by 2 bases and J by 2 bases, with 16 bases between the two germline ends. Germline V lookup: CDR1 SGHVS, CDR2 FNYEAQ. This CDR3 comprises 16 residues. The CDR3 is CASSLLAGALTYEQYF. The CDR3 DNA reads as TGTGCCAGCAGCTTACTCGCAGGGGCTTTAACCTACGAGCAGTACTTC. The full variable domain, rest sourced from reference TRBV7-6 and TRBJ2-7, is GAGVSQSPRYKVTKRGQDVALRCDPISGHVSLYWYRQALGQGPEFLTYFNYEAQQDKSGLPNDRFSAERPEGSISTLTIQRTEQRDSAMYRCASSLLAGALTYEQYFGPGTRLTVT.

V gene TRBV5-4 combines with J gene TRBJ2-2; 10 nucleotides align to TRBD1. V dropped 5 bases and J dropped 2; count of bases not matched to a gene: 6. Germline V gene sequence: CDR1 SGHNT, CDR2 YYREEE (reference sequence). This CDR3 has 16 amino acids. The CDR3 region has the DNA TGTGCCAGCAGAGGGCGACAGGGGGCCAACACCGGGGAGCTGTTTTTT. It is translated as CASRGRQGANTGELFF.

The J gene is TRBJ2-5, the V gene TRBV19; 11 positions match TRBD1. The DNA end is a closer match to TRBJ2-7, so the J assignment may be wrong. The CDR3 runs to 15 residues. CDR1 and CDR2 (germline): LNHDA, SQIVND (reference sequence). The CDR3 DNA follows: TGTGCCAGTAGCCAAGGACAGGGGGCGGGATACGAGCAGTACTTC. As protein: CASSQGQGAGYEQYF.

The CDR3 region is CASSTRLARSYEQYF. The CDR3 region has the DNA TGTGCCAGCAGCACCCGACTAGCCCGTTCCTACGAGCAGTACTTC. This rearrangement joins TRBV11-2 to TRBJ2-7; 7 positions match TRBD2. This CDR3 has 15 amino acids. Germline V gene lookup returns CDR1 SGHAT and CDR2 FQNNGV. Trimming took 5 bases from V and 1 from J; bases not matched to a gene: 8.

The CDR3 DNA reads TGTGCCAGCTTGGGGGGGGACGCGGTCTACAATGAGCAGTTCTTC. It specifies CASLGGDAVYNEQFF. This sequence joins TRBV2 and TRBJ2-1; the match to TRBD2 covers 7 bases. The germline gives CDR1 SNHLY, CDR2 FYNNEI. The ends lost 8 bases at V and 3 bases at J; junction bases unmatched: 10. The CDR3 loop spans 15 amino acids.

The DNA of the CDR3 is TGTGCCTGGACAGCTAGTGGGACCGGGGAGCTGTTTTTT. This encodes CAWTASGTGELFF. The rearrangement joins TRBV30 to TRBJ2-2, with unresolved D. V lost 4 bases and J lost 5, with 11 bases in between. This CDR3 comprises 13 residues. Germline V CDR1 and CDR2: GTSNPN, SVGIG (reference sequence).

The genes are TRBV13 and TRBJ2-5; D is possibly TRBD1 (6 bases). Germline V gene lookup returns CDR1 PRHDT and CDR2 FYEKMQ (reference sequence). The CDR3 spans 16 residues. V lost 3 bases, J lost 1 base, and 15 bases lay in between. The CDR3 loop reads CASSLGARAFQETQYF. As DNA, the CDR3 is TGTGCCAGCAGCTTGGGGGCAAGGGCTTTCCAAGAGACCCAGTACTTC.

The chain employs TRBV27 and TRBJ2-2; D may be TRBD1 (5 bases). CDR3 size: 14 residues. Trimming took 7 bases from V and 7 from J, leaving 16 bases between them. Germline V lookup: CDR1 MNHEY, CDR2 SMNVEV (reference sequence). CDR3 protein: CASTMIGAVGELFF. In nucleotides, the CDR3 is TGTGCCAGCACTATGATAGGGGCGGTCGGGGAGCTGTTTTTT.

The rearrangement joins TRBV29-1 to TRBJ1-2, with 8 bases lining up with TRBD1. The V and J ends lost 6 bases and 8 bases, in that order; junction bases with no gene match: 5. The germline CDR1 and CDR2 sequences are SQVTM and ANQGSEA. This CDR3 region has 11 residues. The CDR3 DNA is TGCAGCGTCACGCAGGGGGCCGGCTACACCTTC. This sequence encodes CSVTQGAGYTF.

Here the CDR3 DNA reads TGTGCCAGCAGCCTCGGGGTAGGCAATTCACCCCTCCACTTT. This encodes CASSLGVGNSPLHF. V is TRBV13 and J is TRBJ1-6; D is unresolved. This CDR3 is built from 14 residues. Trimming pared 5 bases from V and 7 bases from J, leaving 12 bases between. The germline gives CDR1 PRHDT, CDR2 FYEKMQ (reference sequence). The complete variable domain, with remaining parts taken from reference TRBV13 and TRBJ1-6, reads AAGVIQSPRHLIKEKRETATLKCYPIPRHDTVYWYQQGPGQDPQFLISFYEKMQSDKGSIPDRFSAQQFSDYHSELNMSSLELGDSALYFCASSLGVGNSPLHFGNGTRLTVT.

This sequence joins TRBV9 and TRBJ1-2, with 7 bases matching TRBD1. CDR1 and CDR2 from the germline V gene are SGDLS and YYNGEE. The J segment lost 6 bases and the V segment lost 3 bases, leaving 11 bases of the junction unmatched. The CDR3 covers 15 residues. This CDR3 reads CASSGPTDRADGYTF. Here the CDR3 DNA reads TGTGCCAGCAGCGGCCCCACCGACAGGGCGGATGGCTACACCTTC.

This clone was picked up one time. The chain is built from TRBV27 and TRBJ2-7, with D possibly being TRBD1 (6 bases). Trimming took 4 bases from V and 0 from J, leaving 16 bases between them. The CDR3 is made up of 16 amino acids. Germline CDR1 is MNHEY and CDR2 is SMNVEV (reference sequence). CDR3 nucleotide sequence: TGTGCCAGCAGTTGGACGCAGGGGTACGGCTCCTACGAGCAGTACTTC. Translation: CASSWTQGYGSYEQYF.

This clone was observed once. V is TRBV15 and J is TRBJ2-5, with D perhaps matching TRBD2 (5 bases). Trimming stripped 7 bases from V and 5 bases from J, with 14 bases between. The CDR3 covers 13 residues. Germline CDR1 reads LNHNV; CDR2 reads YYDKDF (reference sequence). The DNA for the CDR3 is TGTGCCACCAACCCGACTCGGAGGGAGACCCAGTACTTC. This codes for CATNPTRRETQYF.

The chain has TRBV30 and TRBJ2-7; no firm D call. V was trimmed by 0 bases and J by 4 bases, leaving 10 bases between them. The V gene's germline CDR1 is GTSNPN and CDR2 SVGIG (reference sequence). The CDR3 has 13 residues. CDR3 region: CAWSVRHPYEQYF. Written as DNA, the CDR3 is TGTGCCTGGAGTGTACGACACCCATACGAGCAGTACTTC.

This clone was seen just once. This chain joins TRBV11-3 and TRBJ2-7; D is possibly TRBD1 (6 bases). Per germline, CDR1 SGHNT and CDR2 YENEEA. V lost 3 bases and J lost 3, with 12 bases in between. This CDR3 is 14 amino acids long. Here the CDR3 reads CASSLAQDSYEQYF. In DNA, the CDR3 is TGTGCCAGCAGCTTGGCTCAGGACAGCTACGAGCAGTACTTC.

The V call is TRBV9, the J call TRBJ2-1; tentatively, D is TRBD2 (6 bases). The CDR3 loop spans 15 amino acids. CDR1 and CDR2 (germline): SGDLS, YYNGEE. Trimming removed 4 bases at V and 8 bases at J, with 19 bases between. The CDR3 reads CASSQIAALVDEQFF. As DNA, the CDR3 is TGTGCCAGCAGCCAAATAGCGGCGTTAGTTGATGAGCAGTTCTTC.

The rearrangement uses TRBV30 and TRBJ1-1; TRBD1 is a possible D gene (5 bases). Germline lookup yields CDR1 GTSNPN and CDR2 SVGIG (reference sequence). This CDR3 is built from 13 residues. V was pared by 3 bases and J by 1 base, with 9 bases between. The DNA for the CDR3 is TGTGCCTGGAGGGGGCAGGGGAACACTGAAGCTTTCTTT. Its protein product is CAWRGQGNTEAFF.

There are a few counts of this clone. V is TRBV29-1 and J is TRBJ1-1, with D hard to call. The ends were cut back, 4 bases at V and 4 bases at J, with 10 bases in the middle. This CDR3 is built from 12 residues. CDR1 and CDR2 from the germline V gene are SQVTM and ANQGSEA. The CDR3 loop is CSVAATGTEAFF. The CDR3 DNA reads TGCAGCGTTGCAGCTACGGGCACTGAAGCTTTCTTT. Using reference TRBV29-1 and TRBJ1-1 for the parts outside the CDR3, the full variable domain is SAVISQKPSRDICQRGTSLTIQCQVDSQVTMMFWYRQQPGQSLTLIATANQGSEATYESGFVIDKFPISRPNLTFSTLTVSNMSPEDSSIYLCSVAATGTEAFFGQGTRLTVV.

About this clone: Germline and junction disagree at one end, which may indicate a read error. The chain joins TRBV7-2 to TRBJ2-7; TRBD2 agrees at 7 bases. The CDR3 contains 16 residues. Germline-derived CDR1 and CDR2 are SGHTA and FQGNSA. The CDR3 nucleotides are TGTGCCAGCACCTTAAAGGGTCAGCGGGGTACCTACGAGCAGTACTTC. Translation: CASTLKGQRGTYEQYF.

The chain joins TRBV27 to TRBJ1-5; 7 nucleotides agree with TRBD1. V trimming: 4 bases; J trimming: 0 bases; junction bases outside the gene matches: 6. Looked up from germline, CDR1 is MNHEY and CDR2 is SMNVEV (reference sequence). The CDR3 extends over 16 amino acids. CDR3 bases: TGTGCCAGCAGTTCCGGGACAGTCTATAGCAATCAGCCCCAGCATTTT. Amino acids: CASSSGTVYSNQPQHF.